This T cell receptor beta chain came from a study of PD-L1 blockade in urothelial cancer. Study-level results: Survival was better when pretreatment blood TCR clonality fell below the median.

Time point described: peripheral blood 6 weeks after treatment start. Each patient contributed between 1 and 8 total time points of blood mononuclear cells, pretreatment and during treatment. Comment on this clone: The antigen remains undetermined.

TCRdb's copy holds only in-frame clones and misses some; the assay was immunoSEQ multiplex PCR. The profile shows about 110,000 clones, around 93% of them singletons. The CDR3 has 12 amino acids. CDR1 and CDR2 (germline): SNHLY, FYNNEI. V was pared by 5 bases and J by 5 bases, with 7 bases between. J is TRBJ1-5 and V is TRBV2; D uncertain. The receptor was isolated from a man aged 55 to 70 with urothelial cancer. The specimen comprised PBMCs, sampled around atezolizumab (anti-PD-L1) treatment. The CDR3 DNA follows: TGTGCCAGCAGTACTCAGGATCAGCCCCAGCATTTT. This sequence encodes CASSTQDQPQHF.